Sequencing of this T cell receptor (beta chain) was carried out in a study of CD8+ T cells in alopecia areata. Overall study results and limits: Normal skin's resident alphabeta T cells are sequenced alongside lesional scalp T cells.

The authors extracted RNA and reverse transcribed it into cDNA as the sequencing template. Clones were sequenced by immunoSEQ multiplex PCR, and TCRdb holds only the in-frame ones, with some missing. The sample includes tens of thousands of clones, approximately 45% of them seen just once. Alopecia areata patients provided lesional scalp punch biopsies and peripheral blood. The sorting of PBMCs gave CD4+ and CD8+ T cells. A note on this clone: The antigen remains undetermined.

The V end was cut by 6 bases, the J end by 4 bases, with 30 bases between. Germline values: CDR1 SQVTM, CDR2 ANQGSEA. The CDR3 totals 18 residues. The sequence was obtained from a human donor with alopecia areata. The starting material was CD8+ T cells sorted from blood, obtained at week 0. The chain links TRBV29-1 to TRBJ1-2; D possibly corresponds to TRBD1 (6 bases). The CDR3 bases are TGCAGCGTACACCATCGGCCCGCAGGGGAGACTTTGGGCTATGGCTACACCTTC. It is translated as CSVHHRPAGETLGYGYTF.